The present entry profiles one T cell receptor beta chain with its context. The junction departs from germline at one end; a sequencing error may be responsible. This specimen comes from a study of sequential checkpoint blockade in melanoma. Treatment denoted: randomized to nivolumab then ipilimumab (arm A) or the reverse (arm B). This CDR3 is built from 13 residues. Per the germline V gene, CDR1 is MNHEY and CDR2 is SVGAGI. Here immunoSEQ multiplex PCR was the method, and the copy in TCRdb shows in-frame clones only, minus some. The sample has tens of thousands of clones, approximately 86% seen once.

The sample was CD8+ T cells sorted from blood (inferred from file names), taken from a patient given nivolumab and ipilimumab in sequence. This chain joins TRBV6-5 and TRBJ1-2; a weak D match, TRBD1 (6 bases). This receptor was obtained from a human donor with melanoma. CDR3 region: CAISGGMGYGYTF. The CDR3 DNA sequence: TGTGCCATCAGTGGGGGCATGGGATACGGCTACACCTTC.